The next 32 T cell receptor beta chains were all read from a single sample in a study of blood T cells in healthy people across ages. For the second PCR, which ran for about 6 to 11 cycles, a sample-barcoded 5' primer and a J-beta primer mix were used. MiXCR, applied by TCRdb to the 5' RACE reads, yields one record per CDR3 protein. The sample lists about 780,000 distinct CDR3 sequences; roughly 24% were seen once. These data were likewise used in another study, on T cells of mothers and their children.

The sample consisted of blood. The receptors were sampled from a boy aged 5-17 years in good health.

This clonotype was detected only a few times. The chain has TRBV11-2 and TRBJ1-6; D is unclear. Germline V lookup: CDR1 SGHAT, CDR2 FQNNGV. The CDR3 is made up of 16 amino acids. Trimming took off 6 bases at V and 0 bases at J, with 12 bases between the two ends. CDR3 DNA: TGTGCCAGCAGTAGGACTGCGAGCTCCTATAATTCACCCCTCCACTTT. This translates into CASSRTASSYNSPLHF.

The V and J genes are TRBV12-3 or TRBV12-4 and TRBJ1-2; D may be TRBD1 (5 bases). This CDR3 is 13 amino acids long. The ends were cut back, 8 bases at V and 6 bases at J, with 16 bases in the middle. The CDR3 DNA sequence: TGTGCCAGCGATCAACCGGGAGGGGATGGCTACACCTTC. Its translation is CASDQPGGDGYTF.

The rearrangement links TRBV6-2 or TRBV6-3 to TRBJ2-7; 9 bases are shared with TRBD2. The CDR3 loop spans 14 amino acids. Germline trimming cut 4 bases from V and 1 base from J; bases unmatched to any gene: 2. Germline CDR1 reads MNHEY; CDR2 reads SVGEGT. The CDR3 DNA sequence: TGTGCCAGCAGTTCCCTAGCGGGGTCCTACGAGCAGTACTTC. This gives the protein CASSSLAGSYEQYF.

As for this clonotype: The germline gene is not matched at one end of the junction; a read error may be the cause. The CDR3 loop reads CASSPLGATGTEAFF. The CDR3 coding sequence is TGTGCTAGCAGCCCGCTGGGGGCCACAGGGACTGAAGCTTTCTTT. V is TRBV7-7 and J is TRBJ1-1, with D possibly TRBD1 on 6 matching bases. Germline-derived CDR1 and CDR2 are SSHAT and FNYEAQ (reference sequence). This CDR3 comprises 15 residues.

The chain carries TRBV18 and TRBJ1-2, with D perhaps matching TRBD1 (5 bases). Trimming removed 3 bases from V and 4 bases from J, with 21 bases in between. There are 17 residues in the CDR3. CDR1 and CDR2 from the germline V gene are KGHSH and LQKENI. CDR3 loop: CASSPGLDSLALYGYTF. The CDR3, as DNA: TGTGCCAGCTCACCCGGACTTGACAGCCTAGCTCTCTATGGCTACACCTTC.

This clonotype was detected a few times. The V gene is TRBV7-9, the J gene TRBJ1-1, with TRBD1 identical over 9 bases. The CDR3 is made up of 13 amino acids. The germline CDR1 and CDR2 sequences are SEHNR and FQNEAQ (reference sequence). J lost 6 bases, V lost 5 bases, and 4 bases had no gene match. The CDR3 reads CASSEQGASEAFF. The CDR3 nucleotides read TGTGCCAGCAGCGAACAGGGGGCGTCTGAAGCTTTCTTT.

This clonotype was counted only a few times. The chain uses TRBV4-2 and TRBJ2-5, with TRBD1 matching 8 bases. The CDR3 contains 16 residues. Germline V gene data show CDR1 as LGHNA and CDR2 as YNFKEQ. V shed 1 base and J 2 bases; nucleotides not matched to a gene: 6. The DNA for the CDR3 is TGTGCCAGCAGCCAAGGGGGTCAGGGGGCACAAGAGACCCAGTACTTC. Translation gives CASSQGGQGAQETQYF.

This clonotype was seen repeatedly, ten times or more. This rearrangement joins TRBV6-2 or TRBV6-3 to TRBJ2-1; TRBD2 matches 13 bases. Looked up from germline, CDR1 is MNHEY and CDR2 is SVGEGT. V was clipped by 5 bases and J by 6 bases; unmatched bases: 4. This CDR3 contains 15 residues. The CDR3 region is CASSPRLAGGNEQFF. For the CDR3, the DNA is TGTGCCAGCAGTCCCCGACTAGCGGGGGGCAATGAGCAGTTCTTC.

There are a few counts of this clonotype. The rearrangement uses TRBV11-2 and TRBJ2-4; a weak D match, TRBD2 (5 bases). Deletions cut 6 bases from V and 0 bases from J, with 15 bases between. Germline V lookup: CDR1 SGHAT, CDR2 FQNNGV. CDR3 length: 16 residues. The CDR3 DNA follows: TGTGCCAGCAGTTTCCCGGGAACACTAGCCAAAAACATTCAGTACTTC. This translates into CASSFPGTLAKNIQYF.

The rearrangement uses TRBV3-1 and TRBJ2-5; tentative D call: TRBD1 (6 bases). In germline, CDR1 is LGHDT, CDR2 YNNKEL (reference sequence). CDR3 size: 14 residues. Between the trimmed V and J ends, which lost 4 bases and 3 bases, there was a span of 12 bases. The DNA for the CDR3 is TGTGCCAGCAGCCGAAGACAGGCCGAAGAGACCCAGTACTTC. Translated: CASSRRQAEETQYF.

A few counts support this clonotype. The genes are TRBV6-1 and TRBJ2-2, with TRBD1 matching 7 bases. Germline V gene data show CDR1 as MNHNS and CDR2 as SASEGT. The V segment lost 6 bases and the J segment 3 bases; nucleotides outside the gene matches: 13. The CDR3 extends over 17 amino acids. The DNA for the CDR3 is TGTGCCAGCAGCCCTTTAGGTCTGGGACAGTACACCGGGGAGCTGTTTTTT. Translated, it gives CASSPLGLGQYTGELFF.

This clonotype showed up just a few times. The chain has TRBV4-1 and TRBJ2-2; 13 bases align to TRBD2. The CDR3 runs to 18 residues. Losses at the gene ends were 2 bases for V and 3 bases for J; bases not matched to a gene: 6. The V gene's germline CDR1 is MGHRA and CDR2 YSYEKL. The CDR3 region has the DNA TGCGCCAGCAGCCAACAACTAGCGGGGGGGGGTTACACCGGGGAGCTGTTTTTT. Protein product: CASSQQLAGGGYTGELFF.

Note on this clonotype: At one of its ends the junction is not consistent with the germline gene, which may arise from a read error. This chain uses TRBV29-1 with TRBJ2-5, with D possibly TRBD1 on 6 matching bases. Looked up from germline, CDR1 is SQVTM and CDR2 is ANQGSEA. CDR3 size: 12 residues. The CDR3 protein is CSGAHTGSEQHF. CDR3 DNA sequence: TGCAGCGGAGCTCACACAGGGTCCGAGCAGCACTTC.

The chain combines TRBV5-1 with TRBJ2-4, with a possible D match to TRBD1 (5 bases). V shed 1 base and J shed 8 bases, with 16 bases lying between them. In germline, CDR1 is SGHRS, CDR2 YFSETQ. There are 15 residues in the CDR3. In nucleotides, the CDR3 is TGCGCCAGCAGCTTGACGGCAGGGCGTAATGACATTCAGTACTTC. Translation gives CASSLTAGRNDIQYF.

The V and J genes are TRBV18 and TRBJ1-1, with a weak D call TRBD1 (5 bases). This CDR3 has 15 residues. Germline lookup yields CDR1 KGHSH and CDR2 LQKENI. V dropped 3 bases and J dropped 2 bases, with 13 bases sitting between them. CDR3 loop: CASSPMDNSNTEAFF. The CDR3 DNA reads TGTGCCAGCTCACCTATGGACAACTCAAACACTGAAGCTTTCTTT.

This clonotype was recorded a few times. The rearrangement joins TRBV10-3 to TRBJ2-5, with a tentative D call TRBD1 (6 bases). Per germline, CDR1 ENHRY and CDR2 SYGVKD. This CDR3 contains 13 residues. V lost 8 bases and J 11 bases, leaving 21 bases between the germline ends. The CDR3 DNA reads as TGTGCCATCGCGACTCCTCAGGGGTGGGAGCAGTACTTC. This sequence encodes CAIATPQGWEQYF.

The CDR3: CASSRIGDSETQYF. For the CDR3, the DNA is TGCGCCAGCAGCCGGATCGGGGACTCAGAGACCCAGTACTTC. V and J are TRBV5-1 and TRBJ2-1, with a possible D match to TRBD2 (6 bases). Judging by the DNA end, TRBJ2-5 fits better; the J call may be wrong. The CDR3 loop spans 14 amino acids. Germline V gene lookup returns CDR1 SGHRS and CDR2 YFSETQ.

The J gene is TRBJ1-2, the V gene TRBV12-3 or TRBV12-4; D is perhaps TRBD1 (6 bases). The length of the CDR3 is 15 residues. The V end lost 7 bases, the J end lost 4 bases, and 19 bases lay between the germline ends. This CDR3 is CASTLRDTGPYGYTF. CDR3 nucleotides: TGTGCCAGCACTCTCCGGGACACCGGGCCCTATGGCTACACCTTC.

The J gene is TRBJ1-2, the V gene TRBV15, with D hard to call. Per germline, CDR1 LNHNV and CDR2 YYDKDF (reference sequence). V was pared by 5 bases and J by 4 bases, with 14 bases between. The CDR3 length is 14 residues. Here the CDR3 DNA reads TGTGCCACCAGCGAACTCCTAGGAGGCTATGGCTACACCTTC. It specifies CATSELLGGYGYTF.

The chain is built from TRBV27 and TRBJ2-1; TRBD2 is a possible D gene (6 bases). Trimming stripped 7 bases from V and 8 bases from J, with 15 bases between. CDR3 length equals 13 residues. Per germline, CDR1 MNHEY and CDR2 SMNVEV (reference sequence). This CDR3 reads CASTYSEGDEQFF. The CDR3 bases are TGTGCCAGCACGTATTCGGAGGGCGATGAGCAGTTCTTC.

This chain connects TRBV18 to TRBJ2-5; 7 nucleotides match TRBD1. The CDR3 has 16 residues. Germline V gene sequence: CDR1 KGHSH, CDR2 LQKENI. Losses at the gene ends were 0 bases for V and 5 bases for J; bases not matched to a gene: 9. Here the CDR3 reads CASSPPQPQGHETQYF. The CDR3 coding sequence is TGTGCCAGCTCACCACCTCAGCCACAGGGGCACGAGACCCAGTACTTC.

The V call is TRBV28, the J call TRBJ1-4, with D uncertain. Germline loops: CDR1 MDHEN, CDR2 SYDVKM. The CDR3 consists of 16 residues. Trimming removed 3 bases from V and 4 bases from J, with 15 bases in between. CDR3: CASSLLPDGLNEKLFF. The CDR3 nucleotides are TGTGCCAGCAGTTTGCTTCCGGACGGACTTAATGAAAAACTGTTTTTT.

This chain links TRBV29-1 with TRBJ1-3; TRBD1 might be the D (5 bases). V gave up 6 bases and J gave up 2 bases, with 14 bases separating them. CDR1 is SQVTM and CDR2 is ANQGSEA in the germline V gene. The CDR3 has 14 residues. Here the CDR3 DNA reads TGCAGCGTAAAAAGGCAGGGAGCTGGAAACACCATATATTTT. It is translated as CSVKRQGAGNTIYF.

The CDR3 bases are TGTGCCAGCAGTTCCGGACAGGGGGGTCTCTACTATGGCTACACCTTC. It is translated as CASSSGQGGLYYGYTF. The chain joins TRBV6-5 to TRBJ1-2, with TRBD1 matching 10 bases. V lost 4 bases and J lost 3; bases outside the gene matches: 8. Germline loops: CDR1 MNHEY, CDR2 SVGAGI. This CDR3 has 16 amino acids.

V is TRBV20-1 and J is TRBJ2-5; 7 positions match TRBD2. Germline V gene data show CDR1 as DFQATT and CDR2 as SNEGSKA (reference sequence). Trimming cost V 0 bases and J 4 bases; bases outside gene matches: 5. The length of the CDR3 is 14 residues. The DNA for the CDR3 is TGCAGTGCTAGAGACGCGGGAGTCGGAGAGACCCAGTACTTC. Translated, it gives CSARDAGVGETQYF.

The chain employs TRBV12-5 and TRBJ2-5; tentatively, D is TRBD1 (6 bases). The assigned J gene may be wrong: the sequence end matches TRBJ2-7 better. The CDR3 contains 17 residues. The germline gives CDR1 LGHNT, CDR2 FRNRAP. This CDR3 reads CASGLVLRQDPAYEQYF. The CDR3 DNA is TGTGCTAGTGGTTTGGTTTTGAGACAGGATCCCGCCTACGAGCAGTACTTC.

V gene TRBV12-3 or TRBV12-4 combines with J gene TRBJ1-2, with TRBD1 as a possible D gene (6 bases). Trimming cost V 7 bases and J 4 bases, with 19 bases left between them. This CDR3 is 15 amino acids long. Here the CDR3 DNA reads TGTGCCAGCACCTCAGGGGCTTCAGGGTTCTATGGCTACACCTTC. Residues: CASTSGASGFYGYTF.

This sequence joins TRBV5-5 and TRBJ2-1, with a weak D call TRBD1 (5 bases). The CDR3 has 12 amino acids. Per the germline V gene, CDR1 is SGHKS and CDR2 is YYEKEE (reference sequence). The ends were cut back, 0 bases at V and 15 bases at J, with 13 bases in the middle. Here the CDR3 reads CASSLARTNRFF. The DNA of the CDR3 is TGTGCCAGCAGCTTGGCCAGGACAAATCGGTTCTTC.

This clonotype showed up many times. The junction and the germline gene differ at one end; a read error may be behind it. J is TRBJ2-2 and V is TRBV5-1; D is unclear. The CDR3 spans 12 residues. In germline, CDR1 is SGHRS, CDR2 YFSETQ. The CDR3 sequence is CASSLAPGELFF. The DNA of the CDR3 is TGTGCCAGCAGTTTAGCCCCAGGGGAGCTGTTTTTT. The full variable domain, its missing parts supplied by reference TRBV5-1 and TRBJ2-2, is KAGVTQTPRYLIKTRGQQVTLSCSPISGHRSVSWYQQTPGQGLQFLFEYFSETQRNKGNFPGRFSGRQFSNSRSEMNVSTLELGDSALYLCASSLAPGELFFGEGSRLTVL.

V is TRBV29-1 and J is TRBJ2-1; D gene unclear. The CDR3 length is 10 residues. Germline V gives CDR1 SQVTM, CDR2 ANQGSEA. V lost 4 bases and J 8 bases, leaving 6 bases between the germline ends. CDR3 residues: CSVVEYEQFF. As DNA, the CDR3 is TGCAGCGTTGTGGAATATGAGCAGTTCTTC.

A few counts support this clonotype. V gene TRBV7-9 combines with J gene TRBJ2-7; D unclear. Germline V lookup: CDR1 SEHNR, CDR2 FQNEAQ (reference sequence). The V end was cut by 4 bases, the J end by 1 base, with 17 bases between. The CDR3 sequence is 16 residues long. CDR3 region: CASSYPTYGRSYEQYF. In DNA, the CDR3 is TGTGCCAGCAGCTACCCGACCTACGGCCGTTCCTACGAGCAGTACTTC.

This chain uses TRBV5-4 with TRBJ1-4; D remains unclear. V lost 4 bases to trimming and J lost 5 bases, with 12 bases between them. The germline V gene encodes CDR1 SGHNT and CDR2 YYREEE (reference sequence). This CDR3 has 14 residues. CDR3 nucleotide sequence: TGTGCCAGCAGCCGGATAGACGAGAATGAAAAACTGTTTTTT. Protein: CASSRIDENEKLFF.